This T cell receptor (beta chain) was obtained from a study of cytomegalovirus exposure and HLA in healthy donors. Study-wide results and caveats: Versus the approximately 670-donor mean, an Asian-associated ancestry cluster reportedly showed fewer N-insertions in a later analysis. Follow-up analysis found HLA locus-dependent TCR association rates, highest for DRB1 and lowest for HLA-C.

As to this clone: Its antigen is undetermined.

Healthy donors of bone marrow made up the group. Per germline, CDR1 SGHAT and CDR2 FQNNGV. V lost 4 bases, J lost 3 bases, and 10 bases lay in between. CDR3 size: 14 residues. The PCR made use of 60 Vbeta and 13 Jbeta primers. This table comes from immunoSEQ multiplex PCR, and its TCRdb copy is limited to in-frame clones, with some not included. The data contain approximately 160,000 clones, about two thirds of them singletons. Specimen: PBMCs. The TCR was taken from a woman aged 18-29 years in good health and CMV-seropositive. The V gene is TRBV11-2, the J gene TRBJ1-5; TRBD1 is a possible D gene (6 bases). CDR3 nucleotide sequence: TGTGCCAGCAGCTCCACAGGGTACAATCAGCCCCAGCATTTT. It encodes CASSSTGYNQPQHF. Full variable domain (missing parts from reference TRBV11-2 and TRBJ1-5): EAGVAQSPRYKIIEKRQSVAFWCNPISGHATLYWYQQILGQGPKLLIQFQNNGVVDDSQLPKDRFSAERLKGVDSTLKIQPAKLEDSAVYLCASSSTGYNQPQHFGDGTRLSIL.